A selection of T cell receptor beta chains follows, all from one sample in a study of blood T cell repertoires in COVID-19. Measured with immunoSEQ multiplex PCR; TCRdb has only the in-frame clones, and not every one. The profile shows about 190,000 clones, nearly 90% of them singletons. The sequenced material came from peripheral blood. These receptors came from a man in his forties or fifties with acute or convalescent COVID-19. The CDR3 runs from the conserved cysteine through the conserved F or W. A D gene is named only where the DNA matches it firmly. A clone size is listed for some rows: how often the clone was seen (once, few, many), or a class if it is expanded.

cdr3_aa: CASSLSQGDREKLFF
cdr3_nt: TGTGCCAGCAGCTTGAGCCAGGGTGATCGGGAAAAACTGTTTTTT
d_call: .
j_call: TRBJ1-4
clone_size: .
v_call: TRBV5-5

cdr3_aa: CASSRGLISYEQYF
cdr3_nt: TGCGCCAGCAGTCGAGGACTAATCTCCTACGAGCAGTACTTC
d_call: .
j_call: TRBJ2-7
clone_size: once
v_call: TRBV10-2

cdr3_aa: CASSLAGIEYGYTF
cdr3_nt: TGCGCCAGCAGCTTGGCAGGGATCGAGTATGGCTACACCTTC
d_call: .
j_call: TRBJ1-2
clone_size: .
v_call: TRBV5-1

cdr3_aa: CASSQQGAGNTIYF
cdr3_nt: TGTGCCAGCAGCCAGCAGGGGGCTGGAAACACCATATATTTT
d_call: TRBD1
j_call: TRBJ1-3
clone_size: .
v_call: TRBV3-1/TRBV3-2

cdr3_aa: CASSQMGGGMGDTQYF
cdr3_nt: TGTGCCAGCAGCCAAATGGGGGGAGGGATGGGAGATACGCAGTATTTT
d_call: TRBD2
j_call: TRBJ2-3
clone_size: .
v_call: TRBV7-9

cdr3_aa: CASSLQDEQYF
cdr3_nt: TGTGCCAGCAGTCTACAGGACGAGCAGTACTTC
d_call: .
j_call: TRBJ2-7
clone_size: .
v_call: TRBV27

cdr3_aa: CASSPGGGRRGTDTQYF
cdr3_nt: TGTGCCAGCAGCCCTGGAGGCGGGAGACGTGGCACAGATACGCAGTATTTT
d_call: TRBD2
j_call: TRBJ2-3
clone_size: .
v_call: TRBV4-2

cdr3_aa: CASSLGAGPGAFF
cdr3_nt: TGTGCCAGCAGTTTAGGTGCGGGGCCAGGGGCTTTCTTT
d_call: .
j_call: TRBJ1-1
clone_size: once
v_call: TRBV28

cdr3_aa: CASSQGLTSAETQYF
cdr3_nt: TGTGCCAGCAGCCAGGGCCTCACCTCAGCCGAGACCCAGTACTTC
d_call: .
j_call: TRBJ2-5
clone_size: .
v_call: TRBV3-1/TRBV3-2

cdr3_aa: CSVKTGGDTGELFF
cdr3_nt: TGCAGCGTAAAGACAGGGGGGGACACCGGGGAGCTGTTTTTT
d_call: TRBD1
j_call: TRBJ2-2
clone_size: .
v_call: TRBV29-1

cdr3_aa: CASSLSAGGSYNEQFF
cdr3_nt: TGTGCCAGCAGTTTATCCGCCGGCGGGAGCTACAATGAGCAGTTCTTC
d_call: TRBD2
j_call: TRBJ2-1
clone_size: .
v_call: TRBV28

cdr3_aa: CSASRQGNTEAFF
cdr3_nt: TGCAGTGCTAGTAGGCAGGGGAACACTGAAGCTTTCTTT
d_call: .
j_call: TRBJ1-1
clone_size: once
v_call: TRBV20-1

cdr3_aa: CASSRTSGFNTGELFF
cdr3_nt: TGTGCCAGCAGCCGGACTAGCGGATTTAACACCGGGGAGCTGTTTTTT
d_call: TRBD2
j_call: TRBJ2-2
clone_size: few
v_call: TRBV11-2

cdr3_aa: CASRISAGANVLTF
cdr3_nt: TGTGCCAGCAGAATATCGGCTGGGGCCAACGTCCTGACTTTC
d_call: .
j_call: TRBJ2-6
clone_size: .
v_call: TRBV3-1/TRBV3-2

cdr3_aa: CASSYGPTRNEQFF
cdr3_nt: TGTGCCAGCAGTTACGGTCCCACTAGGAATGAGCAGTTCTTC
d_call: .
j_call: TRBJ2-1
clone_size: .
v_call: TRBV6-2/TRBV6-3

cdr3_aa: CAWRLGGANEKLFF
cdr3_nt: TGTGCCTGGAGGTTAGGGGGGGCTAATGAAAAACTGTTTTTT
d_call: .
j_call: TRBJ1-4
clone_size: .
v_call: TRBV30

cdr3_aa: CASSYQGLYGNTIYF
cdr3_nt: TGTGCCAGCAGTTATCAGGGGTTGTATGGAAACACCATATATTTT
d_call: .
j_call: TRBJ1-3
clone_size: .
v_call: TRBV6-5

cdr3_aa: CASSPYRAGQETQYF
cdr3_nt: TGTGCCAGCTCACCCTACCGGGCAGGGCAAGAGACCCAGTACTTC
d_call: .
j_call: TRBJ2-5
clone_size: .
v_call: TRBV18

cdr3_aa: CASSLGRAGEKLFF
cdr3_nt: TGTGCCAGCAGTTTAGGCAGGGCAGGGGAAAAACTGTTTTTT
d_call: .
j_call: TRBJ1-4
clone_size: .
v_call: TRBV27

cdr3_aa: CASSPGGGEWDTQYF
cdr3_nt: TGTGCCAGCTCACCCGGAGGGGGCGAATGGGATACGCAGTATTTT
d_call: .
j_call: TRBJ2-3
clone_size: .
v_call: TRBV18

cdr3_aa: CASSLLSSSGANVLTF
cdr3_nt: TGTGCCAGCAGTTTATTATCCTCCTCTGGGGCCAACGTCCTGACTTTC
d_call: .
j_call: TRBJ2-6
clone_size: .
v_call: TRBV27

cdr3_aa: CASSQNPTGTEAFF
cdr3_nt: TGTGCCAGCAGCCAAAATCCCACCGGGACTGAAGCTTTCTTT
d_call: .
j_call: TRBJ1-1
clone_size: .
v_call: TRBV14

cdr3_aa: CASSRTGGNEQYF
cdr3_nt: TGTGCCAGCAGTCGGACAGGGGGCAACGAGCAGTACTTC
d_call: TRBD1
j_call: TRBJ2-7
clone_size: few
v_call: TRBV6-6

cdr3_aa: CATSTSGRRRDEQFF
cdr3_nt: TGTGCCACTTCGACTAGCGGGAGACGGAGGGATGAGCAGTTCTTC
d_call: TRBD2
j_call: TRBJ2-1
clone_size: .
v_call: TRBV24-1

cdr3_aa: CASTLGGQGAGTEAFF
cdr3_nt: TGTGCCAGCACCTTAGGGGGACAGGGGGCTGGGACTGAAGCTTTCTTT
d_call: TRBD1
j_call: TRBJ1-1
clone_size: .
v_call: TRBV7-6

cdr3_aa: CASSSPPHRDDYGYTF
cdr3_nt: TGTGCCAGCAGTTCCCCCCCCCACAGGGATGACTATGGCTACACCTTC
d_call: .
j_call: TRBJ1-2
clone_size: .
v_call: TRBV2

cdr3_aa: CASSLPNRGGQYF
cdr3_nt: TGTGCCAGCAGTTTACCGAACAGGGGTGGGCAGTACTTC
d_call: TRBD1
j_call: TRBJ2-7
clone_size: .
v_call: TRBV28

cdr3_aa: CASSPRTGHTGELFF
cdr3_nt: TGTGCCAGCTCACCCCGGACAGGGCACACCGGGGAGCTGTTTTTT
d_call: TRBD1
j_call: TRBJ2-2
clone_size: .
v_call: TRBV18

cdr3_aa: CASRPGESSYNSPLHF
cdr3_nt: TGTGCCAGCAGACCCGGGGAGAGCTCCTATAATTCACCCCTCCACTTT
d_call: .
j_call: TRBJ1-6
clone_size: once
v_call: TRBV5-4

cdr3_aa: CASSVGQGAYNSPLHF
cdr3_nt: TGCGCCAGCAGCGTCGGACAGGGGGCATATAATTCACCCCTCCACTTT
d_call: TRBD1
j_call: TRBJ1-6
clone_size: .
v_call: TRBV5-1

cdr3_aa: CSGGGLAGATSYNEQFF
cdr3_nt: TGCAGCGGAGGGGGACTAGCGGGAGCGACCTCCTACAATGAGCAGTTCTTC
d_call: TRBD2
j_call: TRBJ2-1
clone_size: .
v_call: TRBV29-1

cdr3_aa: CASSQRGREVVDTQYF
cdr3_nt: TGTGCCAGCAGCCAGCGGGGGCGGGAGGTTGTAGATACGCAGTATTTT
d_call: TRBD2
j_call: TRBJ2-3
clone_size: .
v_call: TRBV11-2

cdr3_aa: CASSHPGQGNTGELFF
cdr3_nt: TGTGCCAGCAGCCACCCGGGACAGGGGAACACCGGGGAGCTGTTTTTT
d_call: TRBD1
j_call: TRBJ2-2
clone_size: .
v_call: TRBV11-2

cdr3_aa: CASSATRGEGEQFF
cdr3_nt: TGTGCCAGCAGTGCAACCCGGGGAGAAGGCGAGCAGTTCTTC
d_call: .
j_call: TRBJ2-1
clone_size: .
v_call: TRBV2

cdr3_aa: CASSGRGLGNTIYF
cdr3_nt: TGCGCCAGCAGTGGCAGGGGGCTTGGAAACACCATATATTTT
d_call: TRBD1
j_call: TRBJ1-3
clone_size: few
v_call: TRBV10-1

cdr3_aa: CASRQASRNTIYF
cdr3_nt: TGTGCCAGTCGACAGGCCTCGAGAAACACCATATATTTT
d_call: .
j_call: TRBJ1-3
clone_size: once
v_call: TRBV27

cdr3_aa: CAITRDRQANYGYTF
cdr3_nt: TGTGCCATCACGCGGGACAGGCAAGCTAACTATGGCTACACCTTC
d_call: TRBD1
j_call: TRBJ1-2
clone_size: .
v_call: TRBV10-3

cdr3_aa: CASSQDLGQVSPGAYEQYF
cdr3_nt: TGTGCCAGCAGCCAAGATCTAGGACAGGTTTCCCCCGGGGCCTACGAGCAGTACTTC
d_call: TRBD1
j_call: TRBJ2-7
clone_size: .
v_call: TRBV3-1/TRBV3-2

cdr3_aa: CASSQGRAGENIQYF
cdr3_nt: TGCGCCAGCAGCCAAGGAAGGGCGGGGGAAAACATTCAGTACTTC
d_call: TRBD2
j_call: TRBJ2-4
clone_size: .
v_call: TRBV4-3

cdr3_aa: CASSVVRGVLDTEAFF
cdr3_nt: TGTGCCAGCAGCGTAGTCCGCGGGGTCCTGGACACTGAAGCTTTCTTT
d_call: .
j_call: TRBJ1-1
clone_size: .
v_call: TRBV9

cdr3_aa: CASSFLAGGQSDEQFF
cdr3_nt: TGTGCCAGCAGTTTCCTAGCGGGGGGCCAGAGCGATGAGCAGTTCTTC
d_call: TRBD2
j_call: TRBJ2-1
clone_size: .
v_call: TRBV28

cdr3_aa: CASRSRRDSQAFF
cdr3_nt: TGCGCCAGCAGGTCTCGCCGGGACTCCCAAGCTTTCTTT
d_call: .
j_call: TRBJ1-1
clone_size: .
v_call: TRBV10-2

cdr3_aa: CASRSDRGSQYF
cdr3_nt: TGTGCCAGCAGATCAGACAGGGGGTCGCAGTATTTT
d_call: TRBD1
j_call: TRBJ2-3
clone_size: once
v_call: TRBV28

cdr3_aa: CAISGGQGNSPLHF
cdr3_nt: TGTGCCATCAGTGGGGGACAGGGGAATTCACCCCTCCACTTT
d_call: TRBD1
j_call: TRBJ1-6
clone_size: .
v_call: TRBV10-3

cdr3_aa: CASSQNPLEYGQPQHF
cdr3_nt: TGTGCCAGCAGCCAGAATCCGCTGGAGTACGGTCAGCCCCAGCATTTT
d_call: .
j_call: TRBJ1-5
clone_size: .
v_call: TRBV3-1/TRBV3-2